The 27 T cell receptor beta chains reported below all come from one sample, sequenced in a study of T cells in localized non-small cell lung cancer (dated by TCRdb to 2018 to 2020). Library creation used the immunoSEQ multiplex PCR assay. TCRdb provides this immuneACCESS table in a form limited to in-frame rearrangements. Some clones are lacking; in checked studies, under half of them reflect an unresolved V gene, and why the rest are absent is not known. The sample table records 35,000 to 50,000 clones; 86% of these occur just once. Together, the top ten hold 5% to 8% of the sample. This sample comprised peripheral blood, obtained before any cancer treatment. Receptors were obtained from a man between 40 and 70 years old with stage I lung adenocarcinoma.

The V and J genes are TRBV6-4 and TRBJ1-5; a weak D match, TRBD1 (6 bases). Germline V gene data show CDR1 as MRHNA and CDR2 as SNTAGT. With 5 bases removed from V and 4 bases from J, the gap between germline ends came to 9 bases. The CDR3 is 13 amino acids. The CDR3 DNA reads TGTGCCAGCAGTTTTGACAGGAATCAGCCCCAGCATTTT. It translates to CASSFDRNQPQHF.

CDR3 loop: CASSFLPLAGGGETQYF. The CDR3 DNA sequence: TGTGCCAGCAGCTTCCTACCCCTAGCGGGAGGAGGGGAGACCCAGTACTTC. The J gene is TRBJ2-5, the V gene TRBV7-6, with 11 bases fitting TRBD2. V lost 3 bases and J lost 5; bases outside the gene matches: 11. Looked up from germline, CDR1 is SGHVS and CDR2 is FNYEAQ. The CDR3 covers 17 residues.

The chain is built from TRBV6-5 and TRBJ2-7; D ambiguous. V lost 4 bases to trimming and J lost 0 bases, with 13 bases between them. In germline, CDR1 is MNHEY, CDR2 SVGAGI. The CDR3 runs to 15 residues. CDR3 in amino acids: CASSLVGYGSYEQYF. CDR3 nucleotide sequence: TGTGCCAGCAGTTTGGTTGGTTATGGCTCCTACGAGCAGTACTTC.

V is TRBV5-1 and J is TRBJ2-5, with D unclear. Germline V lookup: CDR1 SGHRS, CDR2 YFSETQ. The CDR3 sequence is 11 residues long. The V end was cut by 4 bases, the J end by 2 bases, with 3 bases between. The CDR3 loop is CASSIQETQYF. The CDR3 bases are TGCGCCAGCAGCATTCAAGAGACCCAGTACTTC. The full variable domain, with the rest looked up from reference TRBV5-1 and TRBJ2-5, is KAGVTQTPRYLIKTRGQQVTLSCSPISGHRSVSWYQQTPGQGLQFLFEYFSETQRNKGNFPGRFSGRQFSNSRSEMNVSTLELGDSALYLCASSIQETQYFGPGTRLLVL.

This clone has a single count. The V gene is TRBV19, the J gene TRBJ1-1, with a tentative D call TRBD1 (6 bases). Trimming stripped 7 bases from V and 6 bases from J, with 18 bases between. The CDR3 runs to 14 residues. Germline lookup yields CDR1 LNHDA and CDR2 SQIVND (reference sequence). The CDR3 DNA reads TGTGCCAGTAACGAAGAGGGGGGCCGACCTGAAGCTTTCTTT. It translates to CASNEEGGRPEAFF.

In this sample, this clone turned up a few times. The gene calls are TRBV4-1 and TRBJ2-3, with TRBD2 identical over 10 bases. Germline CDR1 and CDR2: MGHRA and YSYEKL. The CDR3 totals 15 residues. V lost 3 bases and J lost 4; bases outside the gene matches: 4. DNA for the CDR3: TGCGCCAGCAGCCATTATAGCGGGGGGTCAGATACGCAGTATTTT. It is translated as CASSHYSGGSDTQYF.

The CDR3 protein is CASNEGRTEAFF. In DNA, the CDR3 is TGTGCCAGCAATGAGGGCCGGACTGAAGCTTTCTTT. The rearrangement uses TRBV2 and TRBJ1-1; D gene ambiguous. Trimming removed 7 bases from V and 5 bases from J, with 11 bases in between. The CDR3 is 12 residues long. Germline V lookup: CDR1 SNHLY, CDR2 FYNNEI.

This chain joins TRBV28 and TRBJ2-3, with a possible D match to TRBD1 (6 bases). Germline CDR1 is MDHEN and CDR2 is SYDVKM. Trimming stripped 5 bases from V and 11 bases from J, with 17 bases between. This CDR3 comprises 13 residues. The CDR3 spells CASSTYRDRKQYF. CDR3 coding DNA: TGTGCCAGCAGTACATACAGGGATCGGAAGCAGTATTTT.

The chain uses TRBV5-1 and TRBJ2-2, with 10 bases that match TRBD2. The CDR3 runs to 16 residues. Germline trimming cut 0 bases from V and 7 bases from J; bases unmatched to any gene: 6. Germline V gene data show CDR1 as SGHRS and CDR2 as YFSETQ. The CDR3 DNA follows: TGCGCCAGCAGCTTGGCAGTAGCGGGAGGCGGCGGGGAGCTGTTTTTT. Amino acids: CASSLAVAGGGGELFF. The full variable domain, its missing parts supplied by reference TRBV5-1 and TRBJ2-2, is KAGVTQTPRYLIKTRGQQVTLSCSPISGHRSVSWYQQTPGQGLQFLFEYFSETQRNKGNFPGRFSGRQFSNSRSEMNVSTLELGDSALYLCASSLAVAGGGGELFFGEGSRLTVL.

The chain couples TRBV4-2 to TRBJ2-2; D might be TRBD1 or TRBD2, each matching 6 bases. In germline, CDR1 is LGHNA, CDR2 YNFKEQ. The CDR3 is made up of 16 amino acids. The V end lost 4 bases, the J end lost 1 base, and 13 bases lay between the germline ends. CDR3 region: CASSPRAGQNTGELFF. The CDR3, as DNA: TGTGCCAGCAGCCCCAGGGCGGGACAGAACACCGGGGAGCTGTTTTTT.

The chain has TRBV7-9 and TRBJ2-7; D perhaps matches TRBD1 (5 bases). This CDR3 comprises 14 residues. Germline V CDR1 and CDR2: SEHNR, FQNEAQ (reference sequence). Trimming took off 3 bases at V and 7 bases at J, with 16 bases between the two ends. The CDR3 sequence is CASSFRWAGKEQYF. CDR3 nucleotide sequence: TGTGCCAGCAGCTTTAGATGGGCAGGGAAGGAGCAGTACTTC.

This clone has only a few counts. The chain carries TRBV19 and TRBJ1-3, with D unclear. CDR1 LNHDA and CDR2 SQIVND come from the germline V gene (reference sequence). Trimming pared 8 bases from V and 4 bases from J, leaving 24 bases between. This CDR3 comprises 17 residues. CDR3 DNA: TGTGCCAGTTCACGCAACTCTGAGCCTGAGGCAGGAAACACCATATATTTT. Translating it yields CASSRNSEPEAGNTIYF.

V usage is TRBV12-2 and J usage is TRBJ1-5; the D call TRBD1 from the table was never checked on the DNA. TRBV12-2 is a listed pseudogene. CDR3 length equals 16 residues. CDR3 in amino acids: CASRLLQTVRLEPQHF. CDR3 DNA: TGTGCAAGTCGCCTCCTCCAGACAGTGAGATTGGAGCCCCAGCATTTT.

The chain employs TRBV2 and TRBJ1-4; 8 nucleotides match TRBD1. Trimming took 2 bases from V and 3 from J; bases not matched to a gene: 2. CDR3 length: 15 amino acids. The germline V gene encodes CDR1 SNHLY and CDR2 FYNNEI. The CDR3 region has the DNA TGTGCCAGCAGTGAACAGGGACAGGCTAATGAAAAACTGTTTTTT. Protein: CASSEQGQANEKLFF. The full variable domain, with the rest looked up from reference TRBV2 and TRBJ1-4, is EPEVTQTPSHQVTQMGQEVILRCVPISNHLYFYWYRQILGQKVEFLVSFYNNEISEKSEIFDDQFSVERPDGSNFTLKIRSTKLEDSAMYFCASSEQGQANEKLFFGSGTQLSVL.

The V call is TRBV21-1, the J call TRBJ2-4; the table calls TRBD1, which could not be checked here. TRBV21-1 is an annotated pseudogene. The CDR3 is made up of 18 amino acids. The DNA for the CDR3 is TGTGCCAGCAGCAAAGGATCCAGGGGCCCCGGGTTGCAAAACATTCAGTACTTC. Translating gives CASSKGSRGPGLQNIQYF.

This chain joins TRBV4-1 and TRBJ1-4; no definite D call. The V end was cut by 1 base, the J end by 8 bases, with 14 bases between. CDR3 length: 15 residues. Per the germline V gene, CDR1 is MGHRA and CDR2 is YSYEKL. The CDR3: CASSQGPLWGEKLFF. CDR3 nucleotide sequence: TGCGCCAGCAGCCAAGGCCCTCTCTGGGGAGAAAAACTGTTTTTT.

The V and J genes are TRBV2 and TRBJ2-7; D is ambiguous. Germline values: CDR1 SNHLY, CDR2 FYNNEI. The CDR3 has 15 amino acids. The ends were cut back, 1 base at V and 1 base at J, with 11 bases in the middle. CDR3 sequence (DNA): TGTGCCAGCAGTGAAGGAATGTCAAATTCCTACGAGCAGTACTTC. It translates to CASSEGMSNSYEQYF.

The V and J genes are TRBV19 and TRBJ2-1; D call uncertain. Per germline, CDR1 LNHDA and CDR2 SQIVND (reference sequence). The CDR3 extends over 13 amino acids. V was pared by 7 bases and J by 4 bases, with 11 bases between. DNA of the CDR3: TGTGCCAGTATATCCCAAGGGTACAATGAGCAGTTCTTC. It is translated as CASISQGYNEQFF.

The chain couples TRBV21-1 to TRBJ2-7; the D call in the table, TRBD1, was not verified against the DNA. TRBV21-1 is flagged as a pseudogene. The CDR3 covers 14 residues. This chain's CDR3 is CASSKGGRCYEQYF. The DNA for the CDR3 is TGTGCCAGCAGCAAAGGTGGCAGGTGCTACGAGCAGTACTTC.

This clone was recorded once. The gene calls are TRBV19 and TRBJ1-4; no clear D. The CDR3 runs to 15 residues. V was cut by 3 bases and J by 7 bases, with 15 bases left in between. Germline V gives CDR1 LNHDA, CDR2 SQIVND (reference sequence). This CDR3 reads CASSMGRRIGEKLFF. In nucleotides, the CDR3 is TGTGCCAGTAGTATGGGCAGGCGGATAGGTGAAAAACTGTTTTTT.

The V gene is TRBV5-8, the J gene TRBJ2-7; TRBD1 aligns across 8 bases. The CDR3 is 15 amino acids. Per germline, CDR1 SGHTS and CDR2 YDEGEE. The V gene end was trimmed by 2 bases and the J gene end by 2 bases; junction bases not matched to a gene: 6. This chain's CDR3 is CASSLGQGAPYEQYF. The CDR3 nucleotides are TGTGCCAGCAGCTTAGGGCAGGGGGCTCCCTACGAGCAGTACTTC.

The gene calls are TRBV18 and TRBJ1-1; possibly TRBD1 for D (5 bases). Germline-derived CDR1 and CDR2 are KGHSH and LQKENI. The V end lost 3 bases, the J end lost 3 bases, and 11 bases lay between the germline ends. The CDR3 has 14 residues. In nucleotides, the CDR3 is TGTGCCAGCTCACCTAACAGGTATGACACTGAAGCTTTCTTT. Protein: CASSPNRYDTEAFF.

The genes are TRBV19 and TRBJ1-4; D call uncertain. Germline V gives CDR1 LNHDA, CDR2 SQIVND (reference sequence). The CDR3 has 15 residues. Between the trimmed V and J ends, which lost 5 bases and 5 bases, there was a span of 15 bases. The CDR3 sequence is CASSGRRISNEKLFF. CDR3 bases: TGTGCCAGTAGTGGTAGGAGGATCTCGAATGAAAAACTGTTTTTT.

The rearrangement joins TRBV11-2 to TRBJ1-2; TRBD1 might be the D (6 bases). The CDR3 totals 13 residues. With 5 bases removed from V and 2 bases from J, the gap between germline ends came to 9 bases. Germline CDR1 is SGHAT and CDR2 is FQNNGV. This chain's CDR3 is CASSKDRNYGYTF. DNA for the CDR3: TGTGCCAGCAGCAAAGACAGGAACTATGGCTACACCTTC.

V gene TRBV19 combines with J gene TRBJ2-1; 9 nucleotides line up with TRBD2. The germline CDR1 and CDR2 sequences are LNHDA and SQIVND (reference sequence). The J segment lost 6 bases and the V segment lost 7 bases, leaving 10 bases of the junction unmatched. The CDR3 covers 15 residues. CDR3 DNA sequence: TGTGCCAGTACCCGGGGACTAGCTATAGGCAATGAGCAGTTCTTC. Amino acid sequence: CASTRGLAIGNEQFF.

The rearrangement uses TRBV7-8 and TRBJ2-7, with a tentative D call TRBD1 (6 bases). The germline gives CDR1 SGHVS, CDR2 FQNEAQ. The CDR3 extends over 15 amino acids. Trimming pared 1 base from V and 3 bases from J, leaving 13 bases between. CDR3 bases: TGTGCCAGCAGCTTAGGTCAACAGGGAATCTACGAGCAGTACTTC. Translating it yields CASSLGQQGIYEQYF.

The rearrangement links TRBV2 to TRBJ1-1, with no clear D. Per the germline V gene, CDR1 is SNHLY and CDR2 is FYNNEI. The CDR3 length is 14 residues. The ends were cut back, 4 bases at V and 4 bases at J, with 13 bases in the middle. As DNA, the CDR3 is TGTGCCAGCAGTGTTTACGACCTGGGCACTGAAGCTTTCTTT. Its translation is CASSVYDLGTEAFF.